These 18 T cell receptor beta chains share one sample of origin, sequenced in a study of blood T cell repertoires in COVID-19. The method was immunoSEQ multiplex PCR; TCRdb's version includes in-frame clones alone and lacks a portion of them. The data contain over 85,000 clones, about nine tenths of them singletons. The specimen sequenced was peripheral blood. The source of these receptors is a human donor in a cohort sampled during active COVID-19.

V is TRBV7-2 and J is TRBJ2-1; TRBD2 aligns across 7 bases. The V gene's germline CDR1 is SGHTA and CDR2 FQGNSA. The CDR3 has 14 amino acids. After removal of 3 bases from V and 5 bases from J, the junction contained 4 bases not matched to a gene. The CDR3 loop reads CASSFWAGDNEQFF. In DNA, the CDR3 is TGTGCCAGCAGCTTCTGGGCGGGAGACAATGAGCAGTTCTTC.

The J gene is TRBJ1-1, the V gene TRBV11-2; 8 nucleotides match TRBD1. Germline V lookup: CDR1 SGHAT, CDR2 FQNNGV. Trimming cost V 3 bases and J 3 bases; bases outside gene matches: 3. This CDR3 region has 14 residues. CDR3 sequence reads: CASSFLTGDTEAFF. The CDR3 DNA follows: TGTGCCAGCAGCTTCCTGACAGGGGACACTGAAGCTTTCTTT.

The chain employs TRBV28 and TRBJ2-3; tentatively, D is TRBD2 (6 bases). V was shortened by 6 bases and J by 2 bases, with 15 bases between the two germline ends. CDR1 is MDHEN, CDR2 SYDVKM, per germline. This CDR3 contains 15 residues. This CDR3 reads CASSWDSRYTDTQYF. The CDR3 nucleotides are TGTGCCAGCAGCTGGGACTCCCGATACACAGATACGCAGTATTTT.

The V and J genes are TRBV27 and TRBJ2-2, with TRBD2 identical over 7 bases. The CDR3 covers 15 residues. V was pared by 3 bases and J by 6 bases, with 7 bases of the junction left unmatched. Germline V gene lookup returns CDR1 MNHEY and CDR2 SMNVEV (reference sequence). The DNA for the CDR3 is TGTGCCAGCAGTTTTCAATTCGCGGGAGCCGGGGAGCTGTTTTTT. Translated, it gives CASSFQFAGAGELFF.

J is TRBJ2-1 and V is TRBV10-3; 8 positions match TRBD2. The CDR3 runs 14 residues. After removal of 0 bases from V and 7 bases from J, the junction contained 2 bases not matched to a gene. Germline assignment: CDR1 ENHRY and CDR2 SYGVKD. CDR3 sequence: CAISESLAGNEQFF. Written as DNA, the CDR3 is TGTGCCATCAGTGAGTCCTTAGCGGGAAATGAGCAGTTCTTC.

V and J are TRBV5-4 and TRBJ2-7; tentatively, D is TRBD2 (6 bases). The germline gives CDR1 SGHNT, CDR2 YYREEE (reference sequence). The CDR3 covers 16 residues. V was clipped by 4 bases and J by 5 bases, with 22 bases between them. CDR3 protein: CASSPQEPEGYNEQYF. The CDR3 bases are TGTGCCAGCAGCCCGCAGGAGCCGGAGGGATACAACGAGCAGTACTTC. The full variable domain, its missing parts supplied by reference TRBV5-4 and TRBJ2-7, is ETGVTQSPTHLIKTRGQQVTLRCSSQSGHNTVSWYQQALGQGPQFIFQYYREEENGRGNFPPRFSGLQFPNYSSELNVNALELDDSALYLCASSPQEPEGYNEQYFGPGTRLTVT.

The chain joins TRBV18 to TRBJ1-1, with a possible D match to TRBD1 (5 bases). V was pared by 2 bases and J by 6 bases, with 10 bases between. This CDR3 has 13 residues. Germline values: CDR1 KGHSH, CDR2 LQKENI. CDR3 nucleotides: TGTGCCAGCTCACCAGGGATAGGGGCTGAAGCTTTCTTT. Translating it yields CASSPGIGAEAFF.

This clone was recorded a few times. The genes are TRBV10-1 and TRBJ1-5; D gene ambiguous. There are 12 residues in the CDR3. Germline CDR1 is WNHNN and CDR2 is SYGVQD (reference sequence). The V gene lost 0 bases and the J gene lost 9 bases, with 6 bases spanning the gap. CDR3 sequence (DNA): TGCGCCAGCAGTGAGTCGCGGGGGCCCCAGCATTTT. It codes for CASSESRGPQHF.

This chain uses TRBV14 with TRBJ1-1; D is perhaps TRBD1 (6 bases). CDR3 length equals 16 residues. V was cut by 5 bases and J by 5 bases, with 21 bases left in between. Germline CDR1 and CDR2: SGHDN and FVKESK. CDR3 sequence reads: CASSVSQGGRSTEAFF. The CDR3 region has the DNA TGTGCCAGCAGCGTGAGCCAAGGGGGAAGGTCGACTGAAGCTTTCTTT.

The chain carries TRBV6-2 or TRBV6-3 and TRBJ1-2, with 7 positions matching TRBD1. The junction had 6 bases not matched to a gene; V was cut back by 6 bases and J by 8 bases. The CDR3 loop spans 12 amino acids. The germline gives CDR1 MNHEY, CDR2 SVGEGT. The CDR3 here is CASSRQGRGYTF. The CDR3 coding sequence is TGTGCCAGCAGCCGACAGGGCCGGGGCTACACCTTC.

The V call is TRBV11-3, the J call TRBJ2-4; 12 bases line up with TRBD2. Per the germline V gene, CDR1 is SGHNT and CDR2 is YENEEA. After removal of 3 bases from V and 4 bases from J, the junction contained 4 bases not matched to a gene. CDR3 length: 16 residues. The CDR3 protein is CASSFLLAGGKNIQYF. CDR3 sequence (DNA): TGTGCCAGCAGCTTCCTACTAGCGGGGGGAAAAAACATTCAGTACTTC.

The chain links TRBV5-6 to TRBJ1-5; 11 nucleotides align to TRBD1. The CDR3 consists of 15 residues. V lost 5 bases to trimming and J lost 11 bases; unmatched junction nucleotides: 12. CDR1 and CDR2 from the germline V gene are SGHDT and YYEEEE. CDR3 sequence: CASSSSGTGGSSQHF. The CDR3 DNA reads as TGTGCCAGCAGTTCTTCCGGGACAGGGGGGAGTTCCCAGCATTTT.

The V call is TRBV7-9, the J call TRBJ2-2, with 8 positions matching TRBD2. Germline V gene data show CDR1 as SEHNR and CDR2 as FQNEAQ (reference sequence). The ends lost 2 bases at V and 2 bases at J; junction bases unmatched: 10. This CDR3 region has 18 residues. The CDR3 nucleotides are TGTGCCAGCAGCTTAATGATCCTAGCGGGCATCAACACCGGGGAGCTGTTTTTT. Protein: CASSLMILAGINTGELFF.

CDR3 protein: CASSLKPRDFTISGNTIYF. The CDR3, as DNA: TGTGCCAGCAGCCTAAAACCCCGGGACTTCACAATCTCTGGAAACACCATATATTTT. This chain links TRBV14 with TRBJ1-3; perhaps TRBD1 as D (5 bases). The germline gives CDR1 SGHDN, CDR2 FVKESK. The V and J ends lost 4 bases and 0 bases respectively, with 22 bases between them. CDR3 length equals 19 residues.

The chain has TRBV7-6 and TRBJ2-1; 12 bases line up with TRBD2. The CDR3 length is 17 residues. V shed 5 bases, J shed 2 bases, and the junction held 7 bases outside the gene matches. Per the germline V gene, CDR1 is SGHVS and CDR2 is FNYEAQ. CDR3 nucleotides: TGTGCCAGCAGCCCCGGACTAGCGGGACTTCCCTACAATGAGCAGTTCTTC. Its translation: CASSPGLAGLPYNEQFF.

The gene calls are TRBV6-5 and TRBJ2-6; D is ambiguous. Germline V gene data show CDR1 as MNHEY and CDR2 as SVGAGI. V lost 7 bases to trimming and J lost 4 bases, with 8 bases between them. The CDR3 loop spans 13 amino acids. The CDR3 loop reads CASTPGGANVLTF. CDR3 nucleotides: TGTGCCAGCACCCCCGGGGGGGCCAACGTCCTGACTTTC.

CDR3 in DNA: TGTGCCAGCAGCCAAGATCTTCTGGCGACTGTAGGGGGAACCAATACGCAGTATTTT. Residues: CASSQDLLATVGGTNTQYF. The chain joins TRBV3-1 (or the pseudogene TRBV3-2) to TRBJ2-3, with D tentatively TRBD1 (6 bases). The CDR3 spans 19 residues. V was clipped by 0 bases and J by 7 bases, with 26 bases between them. CDR1 and CDR2 (germline): LGHDT, YNNKEL (reference sequence).

The chain joins TRBV3-1 (or the pseudogene TRBV3-2) to TRBJ1-5, with D possibly TRBD1 on 6 matching bases. V lost 2 bases to trimming and J lost 5 bases, with 10 bases between them. Per germline, CDR1 LGHDT and CDR2 YNNKEL (reference sequence). The CDR3 runs 14 residues. The CDR3 here is CASSQTSGDQPQHF. DNA for the CDR3: TGTGCCAGCAGCCAAACCTCAGGGGATCAGCCCCAGCATTTT.